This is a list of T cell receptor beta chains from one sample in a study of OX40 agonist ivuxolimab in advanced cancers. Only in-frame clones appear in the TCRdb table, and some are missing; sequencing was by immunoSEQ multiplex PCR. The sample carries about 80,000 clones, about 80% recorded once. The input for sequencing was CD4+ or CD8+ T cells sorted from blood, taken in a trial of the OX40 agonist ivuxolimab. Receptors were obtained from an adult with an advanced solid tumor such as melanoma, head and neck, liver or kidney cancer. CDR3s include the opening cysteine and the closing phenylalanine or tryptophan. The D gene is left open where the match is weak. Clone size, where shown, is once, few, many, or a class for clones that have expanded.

CDR3aa: CASSLGRGGTDTQYF; CDR3nt: TGCGCCAGCAGCTTGGGAAGGGGTGGGACAGATACGCAGTATTTT; d_gene: .; abundance: .; v_gene: TRBV5-1; j_gene: TRBJ2-3
CDR3aa: CASSRRTNPRYTEAFF; CDR3nt: TGTGCCAGCAGCAGACGCACAAATCCCAGGTACACTGAAGCTTTCTTT; d_gene: .; abundance: once; v_gene: TRBV21-1; j_gene: TRBJ1-1
CDR3aa: CASRSPGGNTEAFF; CDR3nt: TGTGCCAGCAGATCTCCGGGCGGGAACACTGAAGCTTTCTTT; d_gene: .; abundance: .; v_gene: TRBV11-2; j_gene: TRBJ1-1
CDR3aa: CAWKFPGNTIYF; CDR3nt: TGTGCCTGGAAGTTTCCCGGAAACACCATATATTTT; d_gene: .; abundance: once; v_gene: TRBV30; j_gene: TRBJ1-3
CDR3aa: CASSLGSPRYEQYF; CDR3nt: TGTGCCAGCAGCTTAGGTAGCCCTAGGTACGAGCAGTACTTC; d_gene: .; abundance: .; v_gene: TRBV7-2; j_gene: TRBJ2-7
CDR3aa: CASSYRALGTDEQYF; CDR3nt: TGTGCCAGCAGTTACCGGGCTCTCGGGACCGACGAGCAGTACTTC; d_gene: .; abundance: .; v_gene: TRBV6-5; j_gene: TRBJ2-7
CDR3aa: CASSLGGVDTDTQYF; CDR3nt: TGTGCCAGCAGCTTAGGCGGTGTTGACACAGATACGCAGTATTTT; d_gene: .; abundance: .; v_gene: TRBV7-8; j_gene: TRBJ2-3
CDR3aa: CASSDSKGGDTQYF; CDR3nt: TGTGCCAGCAGTGACTCGAAGGGGGGAGATACGCAGTATTTT; d_gene: .; abundance: .; v_gene: TRBV6-4; j_gene: TRBJ2-3
CDR3aa: CASSLSPGRPDYTF; CDR3nt: TGTGCCAGCAGCCTCAGCCCGGGACGCCCCGACTACACCTTC; d_gene: .; abundance: .; v_gene: TRBV11-3; j_gene: TRBJ1-2
CDR3aa: CASSPVQSVGNQPQHF; CDR3nt: TGTGCCAGCAGCCCGGTACAGAGCGTGGGCAATCAGCCCCAGCATTTT; d_gene: .; abundance: few; v_gene: TRBV7-9; j_gene: TRBJ1-5
CDR3aa: CATRTEINYGYTF; CDR3nt: TGTGCCACCCGGACAGAGATTAACTATGGCTACACCTTC; d_gene: .; abundance: .; v_gene: TRBV10-3; j_gene: TRBJ1-2